This passage covers 6 T cell receptor beta chains from one sample sequenced in a study of blood T cells in healthy people across ages. Primed by a sample-barcoded 5' primer and a J-beta primer mix, a second PCR proceeded for roughly 6 to 12 cycles. TCRdb itself ran the 5' RACE reads through MiXCR, one entry per CDR3 protein. The profile shows about 580,000 distinct CDR3 sequences, around 48% of them singletons. Sequenced material: blood. These receptors were taken from a man aged 80 or over in good health.

The chain uses TRBV5-6 and TRBJ2-3; no clear D. Trimming took 3 bases from V and 2 from J, leaving 13 bases between them. The CDR3 is 15 amino acids. CDR1 and CDR2 from the germline V gene are SGHDT and YYEEEE. CDR3: CASSYPLRPTDTQYF. The CDR3 DNA reads TGTGCCAGCAGCTACCCGTTGCGGCCCACAGATACGCAGTATTTT.

This rearrangement joins TRBV4-2 to TRBJ2-7; 11 bases fit TRBD2. V was clipped by 4 bases and J by 4 bases; unmatched bases: 15. Germline V gene lookup returns CDR1 LGHNA and CDR2 YNFKEQ. This CDR3 region has 18 residues. The CDR3 DNA reads as TGTGCCAGCAGCCCCTTACTCATTAGCGGGAGGGCCCGGTACGAGCAGTACTTC. It yields the protein CASSPLLISGRARYEQYF.

The chain couples TRBV4-2 to TRBJ2-3; 8 nucleotides agree with TRBD2. V lost 0 bases to trimming and J lost 5 bases; unmatched junction nucleotides: 7. The CDR3 extends over 16 amino acids. Looked up from germline, CDR1 is LGHNA and CDR2 is YNFKEQ. CDR3 residues: CASSQDSGGAEDTQYF. The CDR3 coding sequence is TGTGCCAGCAGCCAAGATTCGGGGGGGGCTGAAGATACGCAGTATTTT.

The chain carries TRBV12-5 and TRBJ2-7; 7 bases fit TRBD1. This CDR3 spans 13 amino acids. Trimming cost V 5 bases and J 3 bases; bases outside gene matches: 4. Germline CDR1 reads LGHNT; CDR2 reads FRNRAP. The CDR3 DNA follows: TGTGCTAGTGGTACCAACAGGGGCTACGAGCAGTACTTC. It encodes CASGTNRGYEQYF.

This clonotype was seen more than once but under ten times. The chain uses TRBV9 and TRBJ2-1; D gene uncertain. The V gene lost 1 base and the J gene lost 5 bases, with 13 bases spanning the gap. The CDR3 is 15 amino acids. Germline V gives CDR1 SGDLS, CDR2 YYNGEE. CDR3: CASSVSPIPNNEQFF. In DNA form, the CDR3 reads TGTGCCAGCAGCGTAAGCCCAATACCAAACAATGAGCAGTTCTTC.

This chain links TRBV21-1 with TRBJ2-3; the D call TRBD1 from the table was never checked on the DNA. TRBV21-1 constitutes a pseudogene. The CDR3 totals 14 residues. The CDR3 DNA is TGTGCCAGCAGCCGGGACAGGGAAACAGATACGCAGTATTTT. It translates to CASSRDRETDTQYF.